This T cell receptor (beta chain) derives from a study of T-cell reconstitution after alpha-beta-depleted transplantation in children. This clonotype turned up a few times. Its cognate antigen is unknown. For TCRbeta, the library was prepared with unique molecular identifiers. One entry per CDR3 protein, called by TCRdb with MiXCR from the PCR reads. The data show some 600,000 distinct CDR3 sequences, 10% to 15% seen once. Study-wide results and caveats: From newly produced T cells came most of the T-cell counts and diversity one year after transplant.

There are 13 residues in the CDR3. Trimming pared 5 bases from V and 14 bases from J, leaving 19 bases between. In germline, CDR1 is DFQATT, CDR2 SNEGSKA (reference sequence). The source material was PBMCs, mostly from graft donor cells, sampled 360 days after TCRalphabeta/CD19-depleted stem cell transplant. The receptor was derived from a male patient between 10 and 17 years old who had a stem cell transplant for acute myeloid leukemia, so the T cells may come from the graft donor. This chain links TRBV20-1 with TRBJ1-6; D call uncertain. CDR3 loop: CSAANFRSYALHF. CDR3 DNA sequence: TGCAGTGCTGCGAATTTTAGGAGTTACGCCCTCCACTTT.